This entry features one T cell receptor beta chain sequence. Its antigen is currently not known. The input lacks base qualities; no much larger clone sits a single base away. These data come from a study of T cell responses to AZD1222 COVID-19 vaccine (TCRdb year 2021). Notes on the research overall: A total of about 230 trial participants underwent TCR sequencing, of whom around 200 received two doses of AZD1222 and 26 received two doses of the MenACWY control vaccine. Trial participants were enrolled by age into 18-55, 56-69 and 70-plus year subgroups, with approximately 160, 26 and 62 TCR-sequenced participants respectively. The study at large found these results: Participants were mostly white British, with more females than males. The authors suggested clonal diversity may have been underestimated. Spike-specific TCR breadth and depth rose significantly after two AZD1222 doses compared with day 0 and with MenACWY recipients. In the small 56-69-year group, the increase in depth fell short of significance, most likely because of low power. Because no samples from the day 14 peak response were available, repertoires could be characterized only after the peak T cell response. Nearly half of unique spike-specific TCRs reportedly recognized epitopes outside regions mutated in the B.1.351 and B.1.1.7 variants. Vaccine-associated CD4 TCRs spanned the whole spike protein, with dominant responses in regions 160-218 and 743-854. Conclusions about previously exposed vaccinees are limited, since just a handful of AZD1222 recipients were seropositive for SARS-CoV-2 at baseline.

There are 17 amino acids in the CDR3, from cysteine to phenylalanine inclusive. Kept here is only the CDR3 DNA, which spans 51 bases and is read in frame from base 1. V and J are truncated by 3 bases and 6 bases respectively, leaving an intervening sequence of 21 bases. CDR1 SGDLS and CDR2 YYNGEE were looked up in the germline V gene. Explained via the paper, the time point label denotes: about 28 days (+/-7) after the second vaccine dose. What this sample's treatment or condition label stands for: meningococcal conjugate vaccine given as trial control. Vaccinee samples were obtained from the UK trials COV001 and COV002, which included a single-blind randomized controlled phase 2/3 trial of AZD1222 (ChAdOx1 nCoV-19) in healthy adults. Trial participant PBMC samples were collected at day 0 and day 28 after the second dose for TCRbeta chain sequencing. The CDR3 regions of human TCRbeta chains were analyzed by immunosequencing. The original pipeline was this. Repertoire TCRs were checked for matches against a reference library of SARS-CoV-2-specific TCRs that had been generated using the MIRA antigen-specificity platform. Breadth was defined as the fraction of unique TCRs that were SARS-CoV-2-associated, and depth was defined as the fraction of total T cells that were SARS-CoV-2-associated. Using the MIRA data, each spike-specific TCR was mapped to the spike region that the TCR reacts to and placed in a CD4 or CD8 class. Log10-transformed breadth and depth values were compared by one-way ANOVA with Sidak's multiple comparisons tests. TCRdb obtained this table from immuneACCESS and retained in-frame rearrangements with V and J assigned. These tables miss some clones; where compared with another copy, unresolved V genes account for less than half of the shortfall, and the remainder is unexplained. That table supplies the V and J calls and clone size; D and trimming were determined from the DNA. The sample includes roughly 70,000 clones, with about 93% observed a single time. Together, the top ten hold 6.3% of the sample.

This receptor chain uses TRBV9 and TRBJ2-2; 7 matching bases give a weak D call of TRBD1. This specimen was peripheral blood, taken 28 days after the second dose of the MenACWY control vaccine. This receptor was identified in an adult who received the MenACWY meningococcal vaccine as a control. The DNA reads TGTGCCAGCAGCGAGCCCAGGGGGGCCAAAGGATCCGGGGAGCTGTTTTTT. It translates to CASSEPRGAKGSGELFF.